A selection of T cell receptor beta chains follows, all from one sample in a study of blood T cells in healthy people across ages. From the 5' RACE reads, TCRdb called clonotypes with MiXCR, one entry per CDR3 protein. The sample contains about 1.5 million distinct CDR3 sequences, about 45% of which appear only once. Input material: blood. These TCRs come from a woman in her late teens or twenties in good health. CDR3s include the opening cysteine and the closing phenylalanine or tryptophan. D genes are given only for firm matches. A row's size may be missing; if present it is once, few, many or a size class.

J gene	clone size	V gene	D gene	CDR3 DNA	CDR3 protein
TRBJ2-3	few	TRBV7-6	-	TGTGCCAGCAGCTTAAGTACCGCAGGGGATACGCAGTATTTT	CASSLSTAGDTQYF
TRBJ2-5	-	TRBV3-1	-	TGTGCCAGCAGCCACACGACAGGAAATAACTACGTGCAGTACTTC	CASSHTTGNNYVQYF
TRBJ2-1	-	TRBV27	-	TGTGCCAGCAGAGAAGTTATACGGCGGGGGCCCTACAATGAGCAGTTCTTC	CASREVIRRGPYNEQFF
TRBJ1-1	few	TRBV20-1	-	TGCAGCGTGGAAGGCCCACTCCGCACTGAAGCTTTCTTT	CSVEGPLRTEAFF
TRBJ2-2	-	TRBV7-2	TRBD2	TGTGCCACCAGGAGTGAGACTAGCGGGAGGGCCGTCGCCGGGGAGCTGTTTTTT	CATRSETSGRAVAGELFF
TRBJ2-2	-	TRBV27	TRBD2	TGTGCCAGCAGTCCCCACTTAGCGGGAGAGTTCGGGGAGCTGTTTTTT	CASSPHLAGEFGELFF
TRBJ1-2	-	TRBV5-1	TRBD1	TGCGCCAGCAACCCGGGACAGGGATGGGGATATGGCTACACCTTC	CASNPGQGWGYGYTF
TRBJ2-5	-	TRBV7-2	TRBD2	TGTGCCAGCAGCTTAACGACTAGCAGTCCCCATGAGACCCAGTACTTC	CASSLTTSSPHETQYF
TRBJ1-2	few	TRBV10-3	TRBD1	TGTGCCATCAGTGAGCCGGGACAGCTCTATGGCTACACCTTC	CAISEPGQLYGYTF
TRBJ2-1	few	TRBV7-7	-	TGTGCTAGCAGCTCCTTGAGGGAGTACAATGAGCAGTTCTTC	CASSSLREYNEQFF
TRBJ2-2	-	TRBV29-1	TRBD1	TGCAGCGTTACTAGTCCCAGGGGGCTCGGGGAGCTGTTTTTT	CSVTSPRGLGELFF
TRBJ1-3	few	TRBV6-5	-	TGTGCCAGCAGTTACTCGGAACTTACTGGAAACACCATATATTTT	CASSYSELTGNTIYF
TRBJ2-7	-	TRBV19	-	TGTGCCAGCCGGGACAATGAGCAGTACTTC	CASRDNEQYF
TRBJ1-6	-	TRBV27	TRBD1	TGTGCCAGCAGTGCCCAGGGGGGAGTGCAATCCTATAATTCACCCCTCCACTTT	CASSAQGGVQSYNSPLHF
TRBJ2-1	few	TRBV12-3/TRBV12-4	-	TGTGCCAGCAGTTTAAGCGACGTATACAATGAGCAGTTCTTC	CASSLSDVYNEQFF
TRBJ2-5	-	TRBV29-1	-	TGCAGCGTTGAATTACGGGAGCAGTACTTC	CSVELREQYF
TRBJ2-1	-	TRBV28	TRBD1	TGTGCCAGCAGTTCCTTACAAACCGACAGGGGCTTCTCCTACAATGAGCAGTTCTTC	CASSSLQTDRGFSYNEQFF
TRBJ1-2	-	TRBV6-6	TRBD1	TGTGCCAGCAGTCCAACACCCCCGGGACAGAAGAACTATGGCTACACCTTC	CASSPTPPGQKNYGYTF
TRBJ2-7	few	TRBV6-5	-	TGTGCCAGCAGTGGGGGAGAATCCTACAATGAGCAGTACTTC	CASSGGESYNEQYF
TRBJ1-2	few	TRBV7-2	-	TGTGCCAGCAGCCCTTGGCTGGGGCTTGGCTACACCTTC	CASSPWLGLGYTF
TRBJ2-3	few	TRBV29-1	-	TGCAGCGTTGAACACCTAGCTGGAGGGAGAGATACGCAGTATTTT	CSVEHLAGGRDTQYF
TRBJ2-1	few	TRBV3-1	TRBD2	TGTGCCAGCAGCCCACTAGCGGGGGAAAGCTCCTACAATGAGCAGTTCTTC	CASSPLAGESSYNEQFF
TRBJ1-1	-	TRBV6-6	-	TGTGCCCTCGGGGGGCCCTCAGGCACTGAAGCTTTCTTT	CALGGPSGTEAFF
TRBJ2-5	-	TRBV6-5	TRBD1	TGTGCCAGCAGTCGTAACCGGGACAGAGACAATGAGCAGTACTTC	CASSRNRDRDNEQYF
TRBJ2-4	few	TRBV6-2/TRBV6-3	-	TGTGCCAGCAGTACCTTATCTGCGGCTTTCAACATTCAGTACTTC	CASSTLSAAFNIQYF
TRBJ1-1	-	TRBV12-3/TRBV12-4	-	TGTGCCAGCAATGGGGTTACTGAAGCTTTCTTT	CASNGVTEAFF
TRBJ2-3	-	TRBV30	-	TGTGCCTGGAGTGCTGGTAGTTCCGATACGCAGTATTTT	CAWSAGSSDTQYF
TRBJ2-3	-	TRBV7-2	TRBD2	TGTGCCAGCAGCTTCGGGACTAGCGGGGGGTCTAGCACAGATACGCAGTATTTT	CASSFGTSGGSSTDTQYF
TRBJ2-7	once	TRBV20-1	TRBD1	TGCAGTGCTAAAGCCGGGACAGCCTACGAGCAGTACTTC	CSAKAGTAYEQYF
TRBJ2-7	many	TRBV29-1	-	TGCAGCGTCCTCCTCGAAAACTACGAGCAGTACTTC	CSVLLENYEQYF
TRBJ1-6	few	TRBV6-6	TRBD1	TGTGCCAGCAGTTTAGGACAGGGACGACGGCCCCTCCACTTT	CASSLGQGRRPLHF
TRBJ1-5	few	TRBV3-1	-	TGTGCCAGCAGCCAAGGGGACAGCAATCAGCCCCAGCATTTT	CASSQGDSNQPQHF
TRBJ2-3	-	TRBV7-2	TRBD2	TGTGCCAGCAGCTTAGAAAAACCGGGGCTAGCGGGAGTAGATACGCAGTATTTT	CASSLEKPGLAGVDTQYF
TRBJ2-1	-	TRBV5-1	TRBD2	TGCGCCAGCAGCTTGGGTTGGACTAGCGTCAATGAGCAGTTCTTC	CASSLGWTSVNEQFF
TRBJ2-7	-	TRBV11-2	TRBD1	TGTGCCAGCAGCTTAATAGGGACAGTTAACTACAATGAGCAGTACTTC	CASSLIGTVNYNEQYF
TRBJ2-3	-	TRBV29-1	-	TGCAGCGTTCACTCAGCGAATACGCAGTATTTT	CSVHSANTQYF
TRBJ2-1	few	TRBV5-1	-	TGCGCCAGCAGCGTACAGGGCCCCAATGAGCAGTTCTTC	CASSVQGPNEQFF
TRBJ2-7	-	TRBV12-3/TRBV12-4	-	TGTGCCAGCAGTCTTCCGTACCTGACAGGCCTCGACGAGCAGTACTTC	CASSLPYLTGLDEQYF
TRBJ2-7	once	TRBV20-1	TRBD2	TGCAGTGCTAGAGACCATTTGGGACTAGCGGGAATTGGCCACGAGCAGTACTTC	CSARDHLGLAGIGHEQYF
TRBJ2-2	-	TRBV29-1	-	TGCAGCGTTGAAGTCACGGCGACAGTAAACACCGGGGAGCTGTTTTTT	CSVEVTATVNTGELFF
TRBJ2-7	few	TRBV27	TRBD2	TGTGCCAGCAGGTTTGCGGGGGGTGACGAGCAGTACTTC	CASRFAGGDEQYF
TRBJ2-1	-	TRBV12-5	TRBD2	TGTGCTAGTGGTGCCCTAGCGGGGGACTACAATGAGCAGTTCTTC	CASGALAGDYNEQFF
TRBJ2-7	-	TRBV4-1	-	TGCGCCAGCAGCCAAGATCGCCGAGCGCCAGCCTACGAGCAGTACTTC	CASSQDRRAPAYEQYF
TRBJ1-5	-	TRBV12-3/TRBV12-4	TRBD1	TGTGCCAGCAGTACAGGGGGCGGAATCAATCAGCCCCAGCATTTT	CASSTGGGINQPQHF
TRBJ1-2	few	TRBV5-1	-	TGCGCCAGCAGCGGAGGGCGGCTTAACTATGGCTACACCTTC	CASSGGRLNYGYTF
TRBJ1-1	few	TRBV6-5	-	TGTGCCAGCAGTTCTAATCCCCTAACGAACACTGAAGCTTTCTTT	CASSSNPLTNTEAFF